This T cell receptor (beta chain) was sequenced during a study of blood T cell repertoires in COVID-19. Study-level background: Nucleic acid was either cDNA or gDNA, and it came from T cells, B-cell-depleted T cells, or PBMCs.

Germline loops: CDR1 SGDLS, CDR2 YYNGEE. The CDR3 is 14 amino acids. Deletions cut 0 bases from V and 6 bases from J, with 9 bases between. The table came from immunoSEQ multiplex PCR; TCRdb's copy has only in-frame clones and leaves some out. Here the sample spans under 300,000 clones, 75% to 90% being singletons. This chain joins TRBV9 and TRBJ2-2; TRBD1 is a possible D gene (5 bases). This clonotype was obtained from a woman in her thirties or forties with acute or convalescent COVID-19. Specimen: peripheral blood. CDR3 in DNA: TGTGCCAGCAGCGTAGAGGGGTGGCCCGGGGAGCTGTTTTTT. Amino acids: CASSVEGWPGELFF.